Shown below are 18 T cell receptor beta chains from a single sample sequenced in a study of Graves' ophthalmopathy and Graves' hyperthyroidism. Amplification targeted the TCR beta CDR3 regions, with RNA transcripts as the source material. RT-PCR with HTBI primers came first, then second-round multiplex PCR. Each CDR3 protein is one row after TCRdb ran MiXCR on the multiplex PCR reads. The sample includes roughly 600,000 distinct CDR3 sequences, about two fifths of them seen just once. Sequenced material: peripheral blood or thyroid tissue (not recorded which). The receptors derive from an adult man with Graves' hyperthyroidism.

The CDR3 loop is CASSYGGRGEETQYF. The CDR3 nucleotides are TGTGCCAGCAGTTACGGTGGCAGGGGGGAGGAGACCCAGTACTTC. V and J are TRBV6-1 and TRBJ2-5; tentatively, D is TRBD1 (7 bases). Germline V gene lookup returns CDR1 MNHNS and CDR2 SASEGT. Trimming stripped 5 bases from V and 5 bases from J, with 18 bases between. The CDR3 contains 15 residues.

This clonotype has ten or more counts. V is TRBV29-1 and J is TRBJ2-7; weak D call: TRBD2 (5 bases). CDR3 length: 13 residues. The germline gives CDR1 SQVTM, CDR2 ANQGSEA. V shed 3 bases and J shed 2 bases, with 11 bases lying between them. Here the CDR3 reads CSVEDGVPYEQYF. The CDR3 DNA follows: TGCAGCGTTGAGGACGGGGTCCCCTACGAGCAGTACTTC.

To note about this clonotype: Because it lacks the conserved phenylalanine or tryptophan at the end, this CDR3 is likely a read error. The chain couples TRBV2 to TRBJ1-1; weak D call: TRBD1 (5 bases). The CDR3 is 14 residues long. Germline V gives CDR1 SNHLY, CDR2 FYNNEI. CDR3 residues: CASSMGRTNTEAFS. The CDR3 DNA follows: TGTGCCAGCAGCATGGGCAGGACAAACACTGAGGCTTTCTCT.

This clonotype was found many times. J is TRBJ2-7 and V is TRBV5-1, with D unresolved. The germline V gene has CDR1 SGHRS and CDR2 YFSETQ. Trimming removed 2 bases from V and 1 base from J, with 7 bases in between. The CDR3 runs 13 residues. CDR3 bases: TGCGCCAGCAGCTTTGCGGCTTCCTACGAGCAGTACTTC. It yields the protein CASSFAASYEQYF.

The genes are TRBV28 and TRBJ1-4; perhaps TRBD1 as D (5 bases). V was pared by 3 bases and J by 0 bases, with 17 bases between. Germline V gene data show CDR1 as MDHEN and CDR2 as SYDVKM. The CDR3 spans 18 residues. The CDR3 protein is CASSFPGVNSATNEKLFF. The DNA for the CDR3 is TGTGCCAGCAGTTTCCCGGGGGTCAACTCGGCAACTAATGAAAAACTGTTTTTT.

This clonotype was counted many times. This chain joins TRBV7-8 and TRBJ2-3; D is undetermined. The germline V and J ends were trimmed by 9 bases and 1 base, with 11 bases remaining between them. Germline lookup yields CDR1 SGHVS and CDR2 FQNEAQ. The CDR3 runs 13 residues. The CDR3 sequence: CASVLFGTDTQYF. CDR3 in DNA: TGTGCCAGTGTTCTTTTTGGCACAGATACGCAGTATTTT.

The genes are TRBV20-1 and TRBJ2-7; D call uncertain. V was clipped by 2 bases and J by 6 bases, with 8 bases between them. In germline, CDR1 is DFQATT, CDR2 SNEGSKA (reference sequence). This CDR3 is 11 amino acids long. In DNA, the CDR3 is TGCAGTGCTAGACTAGGGCCCGAGCAGTACTTC. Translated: CSARLGPEQYF.

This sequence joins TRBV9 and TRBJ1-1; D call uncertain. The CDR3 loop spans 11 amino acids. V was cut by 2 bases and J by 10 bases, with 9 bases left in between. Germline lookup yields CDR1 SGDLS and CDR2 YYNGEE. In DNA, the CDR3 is TGTGCCAGCAGCGTCGGGGAGGGAGCTTTCTTT. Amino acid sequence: CASSVGEGAFF.

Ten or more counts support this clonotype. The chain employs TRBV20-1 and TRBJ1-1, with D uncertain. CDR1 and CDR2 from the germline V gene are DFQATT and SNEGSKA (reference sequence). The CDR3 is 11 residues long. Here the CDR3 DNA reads TGCAGGGCGGGTCCTGGGACTGAAGCTTTCTTT. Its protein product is CRAGPGTEAFF.

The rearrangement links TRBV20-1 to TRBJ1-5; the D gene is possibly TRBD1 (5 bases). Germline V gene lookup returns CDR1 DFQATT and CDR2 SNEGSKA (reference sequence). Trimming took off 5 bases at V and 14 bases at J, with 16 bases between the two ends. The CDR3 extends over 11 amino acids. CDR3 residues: CSAEGRDYEHF. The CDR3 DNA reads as TGCAGTGCTGAAGGGAGGGACTACGAGCATTTT.

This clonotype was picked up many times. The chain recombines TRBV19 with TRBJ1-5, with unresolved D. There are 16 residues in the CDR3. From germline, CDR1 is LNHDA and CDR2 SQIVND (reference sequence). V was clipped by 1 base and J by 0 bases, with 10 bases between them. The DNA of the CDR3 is TGTGCCAGTAGTATAGCGACAATACATAGCAATCAGCCCCAGCATTTT. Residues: CASSIATIHSNQPQHF.

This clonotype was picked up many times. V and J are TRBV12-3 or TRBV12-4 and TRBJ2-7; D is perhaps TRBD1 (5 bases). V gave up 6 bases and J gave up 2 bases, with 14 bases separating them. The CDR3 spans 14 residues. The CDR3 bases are TGTGCCAGCAGAAAACTACAGGTGCCCTACGAGCAGTACTTC. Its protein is CASRKLQVPYEQYF.

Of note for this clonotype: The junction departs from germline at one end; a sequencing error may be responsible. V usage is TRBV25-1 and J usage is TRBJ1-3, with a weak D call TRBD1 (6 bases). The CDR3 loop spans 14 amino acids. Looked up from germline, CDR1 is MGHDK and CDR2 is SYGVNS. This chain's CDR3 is CASADRNSGNTTYF. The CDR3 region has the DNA TGTGCCAGCGCGGACAGAAACTCTGGAAACACCACATATTTT.

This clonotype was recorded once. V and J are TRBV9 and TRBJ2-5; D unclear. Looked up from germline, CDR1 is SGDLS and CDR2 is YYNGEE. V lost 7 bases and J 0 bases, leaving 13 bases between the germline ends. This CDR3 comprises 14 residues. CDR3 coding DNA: TGTGCCAGCCCCTTAGAGACGTACCAAGAGACCCAGTACTTC. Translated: CASPLETYQETQYF.

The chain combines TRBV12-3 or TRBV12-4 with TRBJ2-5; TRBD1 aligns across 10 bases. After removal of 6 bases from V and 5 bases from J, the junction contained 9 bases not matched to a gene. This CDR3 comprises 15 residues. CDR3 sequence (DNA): TGTGCCAGCAGGCGGACAGGGGGGATTGGTGAGACCCAGTACTTC. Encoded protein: CASRRTGGIGETQYF.

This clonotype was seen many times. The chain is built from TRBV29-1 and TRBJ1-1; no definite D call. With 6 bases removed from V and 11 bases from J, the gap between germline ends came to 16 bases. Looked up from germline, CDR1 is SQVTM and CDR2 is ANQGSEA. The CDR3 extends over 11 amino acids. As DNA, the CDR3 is TGCAGCGTGTTGGAGGGTTTTAATGCTTTCTTT. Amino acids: CSVLEGFNAFF.

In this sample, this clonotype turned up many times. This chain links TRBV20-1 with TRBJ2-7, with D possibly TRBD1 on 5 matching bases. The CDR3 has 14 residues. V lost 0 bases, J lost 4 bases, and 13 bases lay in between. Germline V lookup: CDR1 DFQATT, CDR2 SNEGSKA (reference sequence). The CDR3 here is CSARDPRAGYEQYF. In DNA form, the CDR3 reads TGCAGTGCTAGAGATCCCAGGGCTGGGTACGAGCAGTACTTC.

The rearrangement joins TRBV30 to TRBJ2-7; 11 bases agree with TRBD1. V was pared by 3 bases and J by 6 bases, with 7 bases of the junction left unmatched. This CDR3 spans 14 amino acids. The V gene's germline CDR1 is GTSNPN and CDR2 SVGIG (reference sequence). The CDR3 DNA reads TGTGCCTGGAGATTACCGGGACAGGGGGTCGAGCAGTACTTC. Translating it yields CAWRLPGQGVEQYF.